Following are 32 T cell receptor beta chains from one sample sequenced in a study of graft-versus-host responses after intestinal transplantation. For these receptors, no antigen is known. This table comes from immunoSEQ multiplex PCR, and its TCRdb copy is limited to in-frame clones, with some not included. Of roughly 99,000 clones listed, approximately 90% are singletons. Specimen: unstimulated CD8+ T cells sorted from spleen or lymph node cells, collected before transplant. These receptors were taken from a human donor who was the organ donor for an intestinal transplant.

The chain employs TRBV25-1 and TRBJ1-6; 7 nucleotides match TRBD1. This CDR3 has 16 residues. V lost 6 bases to trimming and J lost 0 bases; unmatched junction nucleotides: 5. The germline V gene has CDR1 MGHDK and CDR2 SYGVNS. The chain's CDR3 is CASSRGEISYNSPLHF. CDR3 nucleotides: TGTGCCAGCAGCAGGGGGGAGATCTCCTATAATTCACCCCTCCACTTT.

V and J are TRBV29-1 and TRBJ2-3; a weak D match, TRBD2 (6 bases). The CDR3 consists of 13 residues. V was cut by 8 bases and J by 2 bases, with 14 bases left in between. CDR1 is SQVTM, CDR2 ANQGSEA, per germline. The CDR3 protein is CSTDSGPTDTQYF. DNA for the CDR3: TGCAGCACTGATAGCGGTCCCACAGATACGCAGTATTTT.

The chain has TRBV28 and TRBJ1-5; 8 positions agree with TRBD1. CDR3 length: 15 residues. The germline CDR1 and CDR2 sequences are MDHEN and SYDVKM. V shed 5 bases, J shed 4 bases, and the junction held 7 bases outside the gene matches. The CDR3 DNA reads TGTGCCAGCAGTACGCCGGGACAGGCGAATCAGCCCCAGCATTTT. Translating gives CASSTPGQANQPQHF.

The rearrangement joins TRBV6-1 to TRBJ2-3; the D gene is possibly TRBD1 (5 bases). The CDR3 runs to 15 residues. Germline V gene data show CDR1 as MNHNS and CDR2 as SASEGT. Trimming pared 8 bases from V and 0 bases from J, leaving 15 bases between. Here the CDR3 reads CASEGQGPSTDTQYF. The CDR3 DNA sequence: TGTGCCAGCGAAGGGCAGGGTCCTAGCACAGATACGCAGTATTTT.

This rearrangement joins TRBV7-8 to TRBJ2-7; perhaps TRBD2 as D (6 bases). The J call may not be correct, given that the DNA end is closer to TRBJ2-5. Germline V CDR1 and CDR2: SGHVS, FQNEAQ. The CDR3 contains 13 residues. The CDR3 region is CASSRDWIETQYF. In nucleotides, the CDR3 is TGTGCCAGCAGCAGGGACTGGATAGAGACCCAGTACTTC.

The chain has TRBV5-1 and TRBJ2-7; 8 nucleotides agree with TRBD2. This CDR3 is 13 amino acids long. Trimming cost V 1 base and J 4 bases; bases outside gene matches: 1. CDR1 and CDR2 from the germline V gene are SGHRS and YFSETQ. CDR3 sequence (DNA): TGCGCCAGCAGCTTGACGGGGGGGTACGAGCAGTACTTC. Its translation is CASSLTGGYEQYF.

The genes are TRBV10-1 and TRBJ2-2; D is perhaps TRBD1 (5 bases). CDR1 WNHNN and CDR2 SYGVQD come from the germline V gene (reference sequence). This CDR3 region has 15 residues. V was pared by 4 bases and J by 5 bases, with 14 bases between. The CDR3 reads CASSVRKGHTGELFF. CDR3 DNA: TGCGCCAGCAGTGTCAGGAAGGGGCATACCGGGGAGCTGTTTTTT.

The chain links TRBV27 to TRBJ2-3, with D unclear. The germline V and J ends were trimmed by 4 bases and 1 base, with 6 bases remaining between them. Germline-derived CDR1 and CDR2 are MNHEY and SMNVEV (reference sequence). The CDR3 consists of 13 residues. The CDR3 region is CASSSFGTDTQYF. The CDR3 coding sequence is TGTGCCAGCAGTTCGTTCGGCACAGATACGCAGTATTTT.

J is TRBJ1-2 and V is TRBV27; TRBD1 might be the D (5 bases). CDR3 length: 15 amino acids. Per the germline V gene, CDR1 is MNHEY and CDR2 is SMNVEV (reference sequence). Trimming took 5 bases from V and 4 from J, leaving 17 bases between them. The CDR3 nucleotides read TGTGCCAGCAGTCCCTCGGGGGTGGATTTCTATGGCTACACCTTC. Amino acid sequence: CASSPSGVDFYGYTF.

The chain has TRBV7-9 and TRBJ1-1; the D gene is possibly TRBD1 (6 bases). Trimming cost V 6 bases and J 2 bases, with 16 bases left between them. Germline V CDR1 and CDR2: SEHNR, FQNEAQ (reference sequence). This CDR3 is built from 15 residues. As DNA, the CDR3 is TGTGCCAGCAGAGTAACGGGGGGGCTTAACACTGAAGCTTTCTTT. Translated, it gives CASRVTGGLNTEAFF.

J is TRBJ1-1 and V is TRBV27, with TRBD1 matching over 8 bases. Germline V CDR1 and CDR2: MNHEY, SMNVEV (reference sequence). The CDR3 is 15 residues long. V was clipped by 4 bases and J by 1 base; unmatched bases: 5. The CDR3 bases are TGTGCCAGCAGTTCAGGAGGGACAGGGAACACTGAAGCTTTCTTT. This encodes CASSSGGTGNTEAFF.

This clone was recorded once. The J gene is TRBJ2-1, the V gene TRBV27, with TRBD2 matching over 10 bases. The CDR3 has 19 amino acids. Germline CDR1 MNHEY, CDR2 SMNVEV (reference sequence). V trimming: 7 bases; J trimming: 6 bases; junction bases outside the gene matches: 21. CDR3 nucleotide sequence: TGTGCCAGCACCCAAGAAGTCGGGGTAACTAGCGGGACGTCCAATGAGCAGTTCTTC. Its protein is CASTQEVGVTSGTSNEQFF.

V and J are TRBV25-1 and TRBJ2-7, with D uncertain. With 2 bases removed from V and 3 bases from J, the gap between germline ends came to 5 bases. CDR1 and CDR2 from the germline V gene are MGHDK and SYGVNS. The CDR3 contains 12 residues. CDR3 nucleotides: TGTGCCAGCAGTGAAGACAACTACGAGCAGTACTTC. This sequence encodes CASSEDNYEQYF.

The rearrangement links TRBV7-9 to TRBJ1-2; D uncertain. Germline-derived CDR1 and CDR2 are SEHNR and FQNEAQ (reference sequence). V was shortened by 5 bases and J by 8 bases, with 27 bases between the two germline ends. The length of the CDR3 is 17 residues. The chain's CDR3 is CASSPLHGPYTLRGYTF. The DNA for the CDR3 is TGTGCCAGCAGCCCTTTACATGGCCCTTATACTCTGAGGGGCTACACCTTC.

The chain uses TRBV12-5 and TRBJ2-6; TRBD2 matches at 7 bases. There are 20 residues in the CDR3. With V trimmed by 3 bases and J by 0 bases, 14 bases remained unmatched. CDR1 and CDR2 (germline): LGHNT, FRNRAP. CDR3 DNA: TGTGCTAGTGGTTTCCTTTTAGAGCGGGGAAGGGACTCTGGGGCCAACGTCCTGACTTTC. Translated: CASGFLLERGRDSGANVLTF.

The rearrangement uses TRBV30 and TRBJ2-5; TRBD1 matches 9 bases. The CDR3 is made up of 14 amino acids. J gave up 5 bases and V 0 bases, and 4 bases lay outside the gene matches. CDR1 GTSNPN and CDR2 SVGIG come from the germline V gene (reference sequence). The CDR3 here is CAWSVPDRGETQYF. CDR3 coding DNA: TGTGCCTGGAGTGTACCCGACAGGGGGGAGACCCAGTACTTC.

This clone was observed once. This chain links TRBV27 with TRBJ2-7; 10 bases are shared with TRBD2. The CDR3 runs 13 residues. Germline V CDR1 and CDR2: MNHEY, SMNVEV (reference sequence). V shed 7 bases, J shed 6 bases, and the junction held 6 bases outside the gene matches. This CDR3 is CASTASGRSEQYF. CDR3 DNA: TGTGCCAGCACGGCTAGCGGGAGATCCGAGCAGTACTTC.

The chain has TRBV19 and TRBJ2-2; possibly TRBD1 for D (6 bases). The CDR3 runs to 15 residues. V gave up 2 bases and J gave up 4 bases, with 11 bases separating them. Germline V gives CDR1 LNHDA, CDR2 SQIVND (reference sequence). CDR3 sequence reads: CASSINQGSTGELFF. DNA for the CDR3: TGTGCCAGTAGTATAAACCAGGGGAGCACCGGGGAGCTGTTTTTT.

This clone was found once. The chain uses TRBV29-1 and TRBJ2-2; D might be TRBD1 (6 bases). This CDR3 is 14 amino acids long. Trimming stripped 6 bases from V and 2 bases from J, with 13 bases between. The germline V gene encodes CDR1 SQVTM and CDR2 ANQGSEA. CDR3 region: CSVAGQTNTGELFF. CDR3 in DNA: TGCAGCGTGGCCGGACAGACCAACACCGGGGAGCTGTTTTTT.

The J gene is TRBJ2-7, the V gene TRBV7-9; D gene ambiguous. In germline, CDR1 is SEHNR, CDR2 FQNEAQ (reference sequence). Trimming took off 1 base at V and 4 bases at J, with 5 bases between the two ends. The CDR3 loop spans 12 amino acids. For the CDR3, the DNA is TGTGCCAGCAGCTTAGTTCGGTACGAGCAGTACTTC. Amino acid sequence: CASSLVRYEQYF.

This clone was detected only once. The chain combines TRBV6-1 with TRBJ2-1, with TRBD2 identical over 7 bases. This CDR3 is 15 amino acids long. V shed 5 bases, J shed 4 bases, and the junction held 8 bases outside the gene matches. The V gene's germline CDR1 is MNHNS and CDR2 SASEGT. CDR3: CASSPEGRVYNEQFF. CDR3 nucleotide sequence: TGTGCCAGCAGTCCAGAGGGGAGGGTTTACAATGAGCAGTTCTTC.

The chain recombines TRBV2 with TRBJ1-5; the match to TRBD1 covers 7 bases. CDR1 is SNHLY, CDR2 FYNNEI, per germline. This CDR3 region has 16 residues. The V segment lost 5 bases and the J segment 4 bases; nucleotides outside the gene matches: 11. This chain's CDR3 is CASSSPDRATNQPQHF. CDR3 nucleotide sequence: TGTGCCAGCAGTTCCCCAGACAGGGCTACAAATCAGCCCCAGCATTTT.

The rearrangement links TRBV5-4 to TRBJ2-1; D perhaps matches TRBD2 (6 bases). The CDR3 length is 15 residues. Germline assignment: CDR1 SGHNT and CDR2 YYREEE (reference sequence). Trimming left V 1 base short and J 10 bases short, with 18 bases between. In nucleotides, the CDR3 is TGTGCCAGCAGCTTGAGCCCTAGCGCCCCTAGGGAGCAGTTCTTC. It encodes CASSLSPSAPREQFF.

The sample holds one count of this clone. The chain is built from TRBV18 and TRBJ1-2; D remains ambiguous. The CDR3 totals 15 residues. Trimming stripped 2 bases from V and 8 bases from J, with 18 bases between. CDR1 and CDR2 (germline): KGHSH, LQKENI. The CDR3 is CASSPRPRGRRGYTF. The CDR3 nucleotides read TGTGCCAGCTCACCAAGGCCCCGGGGAAGAAGGGGCTACACCTTC.

The V call is TRBV30, the J call TRBJ1-2; TRBD1 matches 7 bases. Germline assignment: CDR1 GTSNPN and CDR2 SVGIG (reference sequence). After removal of 1 base from V and 1 base from J, the junction contained 9 bases not matched to a gene. There are 16 residues in the CDR3. CDR3 residues: CAWSEGDRFINYGYTF. In DNA, the CDR3 is TGTGCCTGGAGTGAAGGGGACAGATTTATTAACTATGGCTACACCTTC.

The chain is built from TRBV4-1 and TRBJ1-1, with a weak D call TRBD1 (6 bases). Trimming stripped 0 bases from V and 6 bases from J, with 8 bases between. This CDR3 comprises 13 residues. The germline gives CDR1 MGHRA, CDR2 YSYEKL. The CDR3 region has the DNA TGCGCCAGCAGCCAAGATCCAGGGGCTGAAGCTTTCTTT. Its translation is CASSQDPGAEAFF.

As DNA, the CDR3 is TGTGCCTGCGTTCCGTCCGGGTCTAGCGGAGATACGCAGTATTTT. It yields the protein CACVPSGSSGDTQYF. V gene TRBV28 combines with J gene TRBJ2-3; 7 bases map to TRBD2. J gave up 5 bases and V 11 bases, and 16 bases lay outside the gene matches. In germline, CDR1 is MDHEN, CDR2 SYDVKM. The CDR3 spans 15 residues.

J is TRBJ2-7 and V is TRBV6-1; 11 bases match TRBD2. There are 14 residues in the CDR3. V trimming: 1 base; J trimming: 7 bases; junction bases outside the gene matches: 3. The germline gives CDR1 MNHNS, CDR2 SASEGT. CDR3 region: CASSEELAGDEQYF. The CDR3 DNA is TGTGCCAGCAGTGAAGAACTAGCGGGAGATGAGCAGTACTTC.

For the CDR3, the DNA is TGTGCCAGTAGTATAGCCCGGACAGGGGGGTCCTATAATTCACCCCTCCACTTT. Amino acid sequence: CASSIARTGGSYNSPLHF. The chain combines TRBV19 with TRBJ1-6; 10 bases match TRBD1. The CDR3 covers 18 residues. V was pared by 1 base and J by 1 base, with 4 bases of the junction left unmatched. Germline CDR1 LNHDA, CDR2 SQIVND (reference sequence).

The table lists this clone with a count of one. The chain links TRBV28 to TRBJ2-1, with 7 bases identical to TRBD1. The CDR3 runs to 13 residues. In germline, CDR1 is MDHEN, CDR2 SYDVKM. The V gene end was trimmed by 3 bases and the J gene end by 5 bases; junction bases not matched to a gene: 1. In nucleotides, the CDR3 is TGTGCCAGCAGTTTGCAGGGGGACAATGAGCAGTTCTTC. It encodes CASSLQGDNEQFF.

The J gene is TRBJ1-6, the V gene TRBV7-8; no clear D gene. Between the trimmed V and J ends, which lost 5 bases and 9 bases, there was a span of 20 bases. Germline lookup yields CDR1 SGHVS and CDR2 FQNEAQ. The CDR3 length is 16 residues. The CDR3 loop reads CASSPNVEGFGSPLHF. CDR3 nucleotides: TGTGCCAGCAGCCCCAACGTGGAGGGTTTTGGTTCACCCCTCCACTTT.

The V call is TRBV4-1, the J call TRBJ1-3, with 10 nucleotides matching TRBD1. The germline V gene has CDR1 MGHRA and CDR2 YSYEKL. The CDR3 has 16 residues. With V trimmed by 5 bases and J by 1 base, 5 bases remained unmatched. The CDR3 DNA is TGCGCCAGCAGCTCTCGACAGGGGGCGTCTGGAAACACCATATATTTT. Amino acid sequence: CASSSRQGASGNTIYF.